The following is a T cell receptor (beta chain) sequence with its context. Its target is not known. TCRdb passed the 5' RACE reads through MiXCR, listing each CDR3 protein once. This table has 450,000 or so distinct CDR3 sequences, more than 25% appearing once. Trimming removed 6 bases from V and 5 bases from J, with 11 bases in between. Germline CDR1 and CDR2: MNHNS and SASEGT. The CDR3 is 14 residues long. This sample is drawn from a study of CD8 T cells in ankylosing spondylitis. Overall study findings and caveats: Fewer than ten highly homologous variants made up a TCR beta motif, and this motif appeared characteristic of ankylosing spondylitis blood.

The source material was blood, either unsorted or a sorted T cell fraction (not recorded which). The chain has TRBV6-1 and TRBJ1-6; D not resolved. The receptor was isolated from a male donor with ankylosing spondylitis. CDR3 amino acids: CASRRRVDNSPLHF. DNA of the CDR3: TGTGCCAGCAGACGTCGTGTGGATAATTCACCCCTCCACTTT.